This TCR beta chain was recovered during a study of PD-1 blockade in classical Hodgkin lymphoma. Indicated time point: cycle 4 day 1 (C4D1), after 6 weeks of nivolumab. All patients experienced relapse after autologous stem cell transplantation, and brentuximab vedotin exposure was variable. Researchers pulled CD8+ T cells out of thawed PBMCs using magnetic negative selection. Method: immunoSEQ multiplex PCR; TCRdb's copy keeps in-frame clones and lacks some. The sample lists 8,000 to 8,500 clones, approximately 78% occurring once. The V segment lost 7 bases and the J segment 3 bases; nucleotides outside the gene matches: 7. CDR1 is MNHEY and CDR2 is SMNVEV in the germline V gene (reference sequence). This CDR3 is 14 amino acids long.

The source of this sequence is a human donor with classical Hodgkin lymphoma. The chain links TRBV27 to TRBJ1-2; 8 bases align to TRBD1. Sequenced here: CD8+ T cells from blood, sampled before the fourth cycle of nivolumab. The CDR3 protein is CASTDPRGHYGYTF. CDR3 in DNA: TGTGCCAGCACCGATCCCAGGGGGCACTATGGCTACACCTTC.